This T cell receptor (beta chain) was sequenced in a study of STAT5B mutations in CD4+ large granular lymphocyte leukemia. Notes on the study in general: No patients shared main leukemic clonotypes, though roughly 27% appeared at low frequency elsewhere. Patient CD4-sorted repertoires stayed more clonal than healthy ones after leukemic-clone removal.

This clone was detected a few times. Its antigen is unidentified. Some clones are missing from TCRdb's copy, which holds only in-frame ones; the method was immunoSEQ multiplex PCR. Of roughly 30,000 clones listed, 55% to 80% were seen once; the top ten hold roughly 2%. CDR3 length: 16 amino acids. Germline assignment: CDR1 SGHAT and CDR2 FQNNGV. The junction had 7 bases not matched to a gene; V was cut back by 3 bases and J by 2 bases. The sequence derives from a human donor in good health. The specimen was CD4+ T cells from blood buffy coats. This chain links TRBV11-2 with TRBJ1-3; TRBD1 agrees at 7 bases. The CDR3 spells CASSLLKDRAGNTIYF. DNA for the CDR3: TGTGCCAGCAGCTTGTTGAAAGACAGGGCTGGAAACACCATATATTTT.